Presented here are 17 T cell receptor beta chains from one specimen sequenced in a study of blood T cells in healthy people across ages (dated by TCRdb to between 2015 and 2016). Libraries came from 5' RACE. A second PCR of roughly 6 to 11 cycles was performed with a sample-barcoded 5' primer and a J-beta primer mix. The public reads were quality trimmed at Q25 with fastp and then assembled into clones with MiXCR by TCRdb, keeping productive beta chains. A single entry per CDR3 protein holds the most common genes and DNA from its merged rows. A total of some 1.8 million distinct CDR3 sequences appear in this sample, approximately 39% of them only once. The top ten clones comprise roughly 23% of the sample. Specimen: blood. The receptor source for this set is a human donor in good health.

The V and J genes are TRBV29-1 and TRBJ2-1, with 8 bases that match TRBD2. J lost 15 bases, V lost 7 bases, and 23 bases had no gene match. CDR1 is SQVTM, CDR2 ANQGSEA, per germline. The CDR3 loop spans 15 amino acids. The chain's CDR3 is CSATGLGGGPSSPFF. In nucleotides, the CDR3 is TGCAGCGCCACCGGGTTGGGCGGGGGGCCATCCAGTCCGTTCTTC.

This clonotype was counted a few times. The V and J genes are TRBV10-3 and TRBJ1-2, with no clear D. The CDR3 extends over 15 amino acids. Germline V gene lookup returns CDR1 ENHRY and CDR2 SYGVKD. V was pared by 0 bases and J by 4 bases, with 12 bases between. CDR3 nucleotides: TGTGCCATCAGTGAGTCAACTTTAGAACGCTATGGCTACACCTTC. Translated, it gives CAISESTLERYGYTF.

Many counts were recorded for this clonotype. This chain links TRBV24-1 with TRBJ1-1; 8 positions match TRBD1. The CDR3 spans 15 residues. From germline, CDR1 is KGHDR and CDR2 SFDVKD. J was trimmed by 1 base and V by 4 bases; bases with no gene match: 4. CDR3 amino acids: CATSDSTGGNTEAFF. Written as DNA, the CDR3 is TGTGCCACCAGTGACTCCACAGGGGGGAACACTGAAGCTTTCTTT.

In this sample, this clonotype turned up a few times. Here the CDR3 DNA reads TGTGCCATCAGTGAGTCGGGACAGCTACTGTCTGGGGCCAACGTCCTGACTTTC. Its protein is CAISESGQLLSGANVLTF. The chain combines TRBV10-3 with TRBJ2-6, with TRBD1 matching over 7 bases. This CDR3 has 18 residues. From germline, CDR1 is ENHRY and CDR2 SYGVKD. With 0 bases clipped from V and 1 base from J, the junction kept 6 bases outside the gene matches.

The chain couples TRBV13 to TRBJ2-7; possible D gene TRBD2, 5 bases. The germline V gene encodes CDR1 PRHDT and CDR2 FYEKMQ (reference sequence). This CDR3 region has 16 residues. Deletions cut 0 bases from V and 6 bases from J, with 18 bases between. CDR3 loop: CASSLGSGIEAGEQYF. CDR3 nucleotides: TGTGCCAGCAGCTTAGGGTCGGGGATCGAGGCTGGCGAGCAGTACTTC.

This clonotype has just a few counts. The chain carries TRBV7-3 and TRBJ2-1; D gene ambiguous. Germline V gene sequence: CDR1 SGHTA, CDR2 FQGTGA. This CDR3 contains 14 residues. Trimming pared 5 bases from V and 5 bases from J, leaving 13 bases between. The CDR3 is CASSATGGDNEQFF. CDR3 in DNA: TGTGCCAGCAGCGCTACGGGTGGGGACAATGAGCAGTTCTTC.

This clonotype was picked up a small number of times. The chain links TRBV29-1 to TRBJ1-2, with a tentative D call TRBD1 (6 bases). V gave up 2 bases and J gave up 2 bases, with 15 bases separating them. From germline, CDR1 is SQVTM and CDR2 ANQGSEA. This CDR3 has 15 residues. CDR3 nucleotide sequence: TGCAGCGTTGAAAAGGGGGGGTCGAGCAACTATGGCTACACCTTC. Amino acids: CSVEKGGSSNYGYTF. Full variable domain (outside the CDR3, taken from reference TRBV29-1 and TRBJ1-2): SAVISQKPSRDICQRGTSLTIQCQVDSQVTMMFWYRQQPGQSLTLIATANQGSEATYESGFVIDKFPISRPNLTFSTLTVSNMSPEDSSIYLCSVEKGGSSNYGYTFGSGTRLTVV.

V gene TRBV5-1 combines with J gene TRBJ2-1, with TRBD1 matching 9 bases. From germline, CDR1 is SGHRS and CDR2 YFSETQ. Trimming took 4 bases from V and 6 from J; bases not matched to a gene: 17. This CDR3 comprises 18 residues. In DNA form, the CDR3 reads TGCGCCAGCAGCATACGGGCCGTTTCAGGACAGGGGATCAATGAGCAGTTCTTC. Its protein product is CASSIRAVSGQGINEQFF.

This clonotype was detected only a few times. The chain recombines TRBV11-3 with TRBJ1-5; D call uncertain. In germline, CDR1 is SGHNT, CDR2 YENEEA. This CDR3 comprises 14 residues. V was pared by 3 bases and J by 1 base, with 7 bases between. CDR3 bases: TGTGCCAGCAGCTTCCGAAGAAGCAATCAGCCCCAGCATTTT. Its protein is CASSFRRSNQPQHF.

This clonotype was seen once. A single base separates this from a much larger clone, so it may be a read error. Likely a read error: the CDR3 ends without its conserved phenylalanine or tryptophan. CDR3 protein: CHPRVFGEQYC. The CDR3, as DNA: TGCCACCCCAGGGTTTTCGGCGAGCAGTACTGC. The chain joins TRBV10-3 to TRBJ2-5; D perhaps matches TRBD1 (5 bases). The end of the DNA is better explained by TRBJ2-7, so the J call may be wrong. This CDR3 spans 11 amino acids. Germline CDR1 and CDR2: ENHRY and SYGVKD.

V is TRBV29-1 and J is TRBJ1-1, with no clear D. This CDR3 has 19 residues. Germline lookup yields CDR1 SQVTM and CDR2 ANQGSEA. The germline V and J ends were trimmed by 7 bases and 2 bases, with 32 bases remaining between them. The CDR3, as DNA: TGCAGCGCCCACCGGATAGGAGGCGGTTCCGACTTTGTCAACACTGAAGCTTTCTTT. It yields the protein CSAHRIGGGSDFVNTEAFF.

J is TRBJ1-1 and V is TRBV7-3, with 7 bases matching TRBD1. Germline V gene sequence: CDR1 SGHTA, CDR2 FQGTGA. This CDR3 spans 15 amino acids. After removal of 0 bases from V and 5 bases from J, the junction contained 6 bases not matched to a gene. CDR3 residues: CASSLTRTGETEAFF. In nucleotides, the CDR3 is TGTGCCAGCAGCTTAACGCGCACAGGGGAGACTGAAGCTTTCTTT.

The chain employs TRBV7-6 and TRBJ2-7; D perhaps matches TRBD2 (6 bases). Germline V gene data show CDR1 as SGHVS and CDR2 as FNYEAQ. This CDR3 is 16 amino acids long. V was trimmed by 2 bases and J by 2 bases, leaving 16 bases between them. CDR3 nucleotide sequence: TGTGCCAGCAGCTTACTAGGGCAGGGACTTGCCTACGAGCAGTACTTC. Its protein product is CASSLLGQGLAYEQYF.

The CDR3 loop is CASSFTLAVSSYNEQFF. CDR3 DNA sequence: TGTGCCAGCAGCTTTACGCTAGCGGTCTCCTCCTACAATGAGCAGTTCTTC. The rearrangement joins TRBV5-6 to TRBJ2-1; 7 bases are a match to TRBD2. This CDR3 contains 17 residues. V shed 2 bases, J shed 0 bases, and the junction held 8 bases outside the gene matches. Germline V CDR1 and CDR2: SGHDT, YYEEEE.

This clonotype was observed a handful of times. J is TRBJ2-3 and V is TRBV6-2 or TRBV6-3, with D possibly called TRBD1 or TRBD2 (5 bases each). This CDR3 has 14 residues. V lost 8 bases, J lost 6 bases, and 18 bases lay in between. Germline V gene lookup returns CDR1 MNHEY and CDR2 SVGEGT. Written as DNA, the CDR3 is TGTGCCAGCTCACGGTTAACGGGGCAGGATACGCAGTATTTT. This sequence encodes CASSRLTGQDTQYF.

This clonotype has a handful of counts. As DNA, the CDR3 is TGTGCCATCAGTGAGAAGACAGGGGGTAATTCACCCCTCCACTTT. Its protein is CAISEKTGGNSPLHF. The rearrangement uses TRBV10-3 and TRBJ1-6, with 9 bases aligning to TRBD1. Germline V lookup: CDR1 ENHRY, CDR2 SYGVKD. Unmatched junction bases numbered 2, after V lost 2 bases and J lost 6 bases. CDR3 length: 15 residues.

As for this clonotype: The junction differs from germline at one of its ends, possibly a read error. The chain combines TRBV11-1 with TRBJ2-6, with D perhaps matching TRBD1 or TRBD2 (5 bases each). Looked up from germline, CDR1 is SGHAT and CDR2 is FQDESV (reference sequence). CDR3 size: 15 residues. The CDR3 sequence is CASSFGDSGANVLIF. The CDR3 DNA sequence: TGTGCCAGCAGCTTCGGGGATTCTGGGGCCAACGTCCTGATTTTC.